Below, 14 T cell receptor beta chains from the same sample are listed, as sequenced in a study of cytomegalovirus exposure and HLA in healthy donors. With 60 Vbeta and 13 Jbeta primers, the PCR was carried out. TCRdb keeps only in-frame clones here, not all; method: immunoSEQ multiplex PCR. The repertoire holds 160,000 or so clones, with roughly 84% as singletons. The sequencing input was PBMCs. Receptors were obtained from a woman under 30 in good health and CMV-seronegative.

The chain combines TRBV5-1 with TRBJ1-3; D call uncertain. V was pared by 4 bases and J by 1 base, with 15 bases between. Germline V gene lookup returns CDR1 SGHRS and CDR2 YFSETQ. This CDR3 has 16 residues. Here the CDR3 DNA reads TGCGCCAGCAGCCTCCCCACCTTCGGGTCTGGAAACACCATATATTTT. Residues: CASSLPTFGSGNTIYF.

The chain joins TRBV25-1 to TRBJ2-2; the D is unclear. Germline assignment: CDR1 MGHDK and CDR2 SYGVNS. The CDR3 has 16 residues. Trimming shortened V by 1 base and J by 4 bases, and 13 bases separated the two germline ends. For the CDR3, the DNA is TGTGCCAGCAGTGAATGGCCGGGTTTCGGCACCGGGGAGCTGTTTTTT. Amino acids: CASSEWPGFGTGELFF.

V usage is TRBV6-5 and J usage is TRBJ1-3, with 9 bases identical to TRBD1. The CDR3 is made up of 16 amino acids. V lost 4 bases, J lost 0 bases, and 4 bases stayed unmatched. The V gene's germline CDR1 is MNHEY and CDR2 SVGAGI. CDR3 sequence (DNA): TGTGCCAGCAGTTCCCGGGACAGGGACTCTGGAAACACCATATATTTT. Translation gives CASSSRDRDSGNTIYF.

The gene calls are TRBV19 and TRBJ1-1, with 8 bases lining up with TRBD1. In germline, CDR1 is LNHDA, CDR2 SQIVND (reference sequence). The V and J ends lost 1 base and 6 bases, in that order; junction bases with no gene match: 7. This CDR3 is built from 15 residues. The CDR3 DNA is TGTGCCAGTAGTATAGCTTCAGGGGGCGATTCTGAAGCTTTCTTT. Its protein product is CASSIASGGDSEAFF.

V and J are TRBV9 and TRBJ2-2; TRBD1 matches 9 bases. The trim removed 2 bases at V and 5 bases at J, leaving 7 bases unmatched. The length of the CDR3 is 16 residues. Germline V gives CDR1 SGDLS, CDR2 YYNGEE. DNA of the CDR3: TGTGCCAGCAGCGTTACAGGGGGCGCGAGTACCGGGGAGCTGTTTTTT. This sequence encodes CASSVTGGASTGELFF.

The J gene is TRBJ1-3, the V gene TRBV7-9, with TRBD1 matching 8 bases. J gave up 0 bases and V 7 bases, and 11 bases lay outside the gene matches. The CDR3 spans 17 residues. The V gene's germline CDR1 is SEHNR and CDR2 FQNEAQ (reference sequence). The CDR3: CASTLGDRKYSGNTIYF. CDR3 nucleotide sequence: TGTGCCAGCACCCTCGGGGACAGGAAATACTCTGGAAACACCATATATTTT.

The CDR3 is CASSRSGSEQFF. The CDR3 nucleotides read TGTGCCAGCAGCCGATCTGGGAGTGAGCAGTTCTTC. The rearrangement links TRBV5-4 to TRBJ2-1; D perhaps matches TRBD2 (5 bases). The CDR3 loop spans 12 amino acids. V was clipped by 4 bases and J by 9 bases, with 11 bases between them. Germline CDR1 is SGHNT and CDR2 is YYREEE (reference sequence).

This clone has a handful of counts. This chain connects TRBV4-1 to TRBJ1-1; 8 nucleotides match TRBD1. J lost 6 bases, V lost 0 bases, and 6 bases had no gene match. This CDR3 spans 15 amino acids. Germline loops: CDR1 MGHRA, CDR2 YSYEKL. The CDR3 loop reads CASSQDNQGAPEAFF. CDR3 sequence (DNA): TGCGCCAGCAGCCAAGACAATCAGGGGGCCCCTGAAGCTTTCTTT.

The chain combines TRBV7-6 with TRBJ2-7; TRBD2 is a possible D gene (5 bases). Trimming took off 8 bases at V and 2 bases at J, with 16 bases between the two ends. The V gene's germline CDR1 is SGHVS and CDR2 FNYEAQ. The CDR3 is 14 amino acids. Written as DNA, the CDR3 is TGTGCCAGCCGACCCGTCACGGAGGCCTACGAGCAGTACTTC. The encoded protein is CASRPVTEAYEQYF.

This sequence joins TRBV27 and TRBJ1-1, with D unclear. The CDR3 has 14 amino acids. Looked up from germline, CDR1 is MNHEY and CDR2 is SMNVEV (reference sequence). Trimming shortened V by 1 base and J by 2 bases, and 8 bases separated the two germline ends. Written as DNA, the CDR3 is TGTGCCAGCAGTTTATTTGCAGGAAACACTGAAGCTTTCTTT. Protein: CASSLFAGNTEAFF.

The chain couples TRBV6-1 to TRBJ2-7; possible D gene TRBD1, 5 bases. The germline gives CDR1 MNHNS, CDR2 SASEGT. This CDR3 is 15 amino acids long. Trimming stripped 1 base from V and 3 bases from J, with 13 bases between. This CDR3 reads CASSEEVRQGYEQYF. CDR3 nucleotides: TGTGCCAGCAGTGAAGAGGTCCGGCAGGGCTACGAGCAGTACTTC.

The gene calls are TRBV10-3 and TRBJ1-2, with D perhaps TRBD1 (6 bases). The CDR3 spans 14 residues. Trimming cost V 2 bases and J 2 bases, with 9 bases left between them. Germline CDR1 ENHRY, CDR2 SYGVKD. CDR3 nucleotide sequence: TGTGCCATCAGTGAGAGGGGGGGGAACTATGGCTACACCTTC. Translation: CAISERGGNYGYTF.

CDR3 nucleotides: TGTGCCAGCAGCTCACGCCGGGACACCCAGCCCCAGCATTTT. As protein: CASSSRRDTQPQHF. The chain carries TRBV7-8 and TRBJ1-5; D possibly corresponds to TRBD1 (6 bases). The germline CDR1 and CDR2 sequences are SGHVS and FQNEAQ. The length of the CDR3 is 14 residues. Trimming took off 4 bases at V and 7 bases at J, with 14 bases between the two ends. Full variable domain (rest looked up from reference TRBV7-8 and TRBJ1-5): GAGVSQSPRYKVAKRGQDVALRCDPISGHVSLFWYQQALGQGPEFLTYFQNEAQLDKSGLPSDRFFAERPEGSVSTLKIQRTQQEDSAVYLCASSSRRDTQPQHFGDGTRLSIL.

This sequence joins TRBV7-8 and TRBJ1-2, with D unresolved. This CDR3 spans 13 amino acids. CDR1 and CDR2 from the germline V gene are SGHVS and FQNEAQ. Trimming shortened V by 0 bases and J by 0 bases, and 2 bases separated the two germline ends. The CDR3 sequence: CASSLATNYGYTF. In DNA form, the CDR3 reads TGTGCCAGCAGCTTAGCCACTAACTATGGCTACACCTTC. The whole variable domain, remainder taken from reference TRBV7-8 and TRBJ1-2, is GAGVSQSPRYKVAKRGQDVALRCDPISGHVSLFWYQQALGQGPEFLTYFQNEAQLDKSGLPSDRFFAERPEGSVSTLKIQRTQQEDSAVYLCASSLATNYGYTFGSGTRLTVV.